This TCR beta chain appears in the sequencing data of a study of blood T cells in healthy people across ages. Per-sample PBMC isolation yielded at least 6.5 million cells. Total RNA, at least 5.5 micrograms per sample, came from PBMCs. With regard to this clonotype: Antigen: not known.

Primed by a sample-barcoded 5' primer and a J-beta primer mix, a second PCR proceeded for roughly 6 to 12 cycles. One entry per CDR3 protein, called by TCRdb with MiXCR from the 5' RACE reads. The data contain approximately 1.5 million distinct CDR3 sequences, roughly 43% of them seen just once; the ten biggest clones take up less than 5%. Study-level results: Donor CMV status, an unknown factor, possibly confounded changes in expanded clonotypes.

Sample: blood. The sequence derives from a woman between 18 and 29 years old in good health.

In DNA form, the CDR3 reads TGTGCCAGCAGTTACTCGGGACAGGGCGGCGAAAAACTGTTTTTT. Translating gives CASSYSGQGGEKLFF. This rearrangement joins TRBV6-5 to TRBJ1-4; TRBD1 agrees at 9 bases. There are 15 residues in the CDR3. Trimming at V came to 0 bases and at J to 8 bases, leaving 4 bases not matched to a gene. The germline V gene has CDR1 MNHEY and CDR2 SVGAGI.